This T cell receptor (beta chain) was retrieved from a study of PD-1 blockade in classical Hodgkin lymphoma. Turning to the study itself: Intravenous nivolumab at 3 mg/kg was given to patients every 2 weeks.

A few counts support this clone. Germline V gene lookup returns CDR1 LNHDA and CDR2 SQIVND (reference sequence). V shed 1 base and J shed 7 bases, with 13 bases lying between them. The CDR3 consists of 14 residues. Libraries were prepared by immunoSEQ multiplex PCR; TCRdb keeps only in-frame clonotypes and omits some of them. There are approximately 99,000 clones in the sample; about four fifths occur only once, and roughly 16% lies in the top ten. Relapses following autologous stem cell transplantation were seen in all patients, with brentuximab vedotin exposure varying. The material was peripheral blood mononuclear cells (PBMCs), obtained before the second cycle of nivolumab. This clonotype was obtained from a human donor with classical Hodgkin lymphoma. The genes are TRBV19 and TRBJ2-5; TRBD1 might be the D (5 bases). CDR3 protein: CASSIGSREGTQYF. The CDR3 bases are TGTGCCAGTAGTATAGGTTCCAGGGAAGGGACCCAGTACTTC. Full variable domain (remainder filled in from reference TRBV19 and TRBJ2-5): DGGITQSPKYLFRKEGQNVTLSCEQNLNHDAMYWYRQDPGQGLRLIYYSQIVNDFQKGDIAEGYSVSREKKESFPLTVTSAQKNPTAFYLCASSIGSREGTQYFGPGTRLLVL.